This TCR beta chain was sequenced during a study of T cells in Graves' hyperthyroidism and ophthalmopathy. Points from the study as a whole: A 13 V-J signature model discriminated ophthalmopathy versus stable hyperthyroidism. Researchers found most expanded thyroid clonotypes above 0.001 in blood as well.

Germline CDR1 LGHDT, CDR2 YNNKEL (reference sequence). This CDR3 has 15 amino acids. The ends were cut back, 4 bases at V and 4 bases at J, with 15 bases in the middle. A note on this clonotype: Its specificity is not known. A much more abundant neighbour one base away suggests this may be a read error.

It was RNA transcripts that yielded the amplified TCR beta CDR3 regions. A set of HTBI primers served as the primers for a first-round RT-PCR of the TCR CDR3. TCRdb re-called the multiplex PCR reads through MiXCR, storing one row per CDR3 protein. Here the sample spans about 210,000 distinct CDR3 sequences, 15% to 20% being singletons. This chain connects TRBV3-1 to TRBJ2-3; either TRBD1 or TRBD2 may supply D (6 bases each). The clonotype originates from a middle-aged man with Graves' hyperthyroidism. The sequenced material came from blood. The CDR3 is CASSLRGVGADTQYF. The DNA for the CDR3 is TGTGCCAGCAGCCTAAGGGGGGTAGGGGCAGATACGCAGTATTTT.